This T cell receptor (beta chain) emerged from a study of T cell repertoires and HLA-DP antigens. Amplification used primers for 54 TRBV and 13 TRBJ segments. The repertoire was sequenced with immunoSEQ multiplex PCR; TCRdb's copy has only in-frame clones and lacks some. Of more than 90,000 clones in the sample, 80% to 95% are singletons; the top ten hold about 0.25%. Note on this clone: The antigen remains unidentified.

Germline assignment: CDR1 KGHSH and CDR2 LQKENI. This CDR3 has 14 amino acids. V shed 2 bases and J shed 3 bases, with 10 bases lying between them. This chain joins TRBV18 and TRBJ1-2; D is undetermined. The sequenced sample consisted of CD4+ T cells from PBMCs. The clonotype comes from a woman aged 18-30 years in good health and CMV-seronegative. This CDR3 is CASSPTRLDYGYTF. CDR3 nucleotide sequence: TGTGCCAGCTCACCAACAAGGCTGGACTATGGCTACACCTTC.